Listed below are T cell receptor beta chains from one sample, sequenced in a study of T cells in Graves' hyperthyroidism and ophthalmopathy. Each CDR3 protein is one row after TCRdb ran MiXCR on the multiplex PCR reads. The table shows some 340,000 distinct CDR3 sequences, with roughly 13% occurring only once. Sequencing was performed on blood. Every receptor here comes from a woman in her 40s with Graves' ophthalmopathy. The CDR3 runs from the conserved cysteine through the conserved F or W. The D gene is left open where the match is weak. Size is omitted from some rows. Given values are once, few, many or a class for expanded clones.

j_gene: TRBJ2-5; v_gene: TRBV3-1; d_gene: NA; abundance: few; len: 15; CDR3aa: CASSPLRGPTETQYF; CDR3nt: TGTGCCAGCAGCCCTCTCCGGGGGCCGACGGAGACCCAGTACTTC
j_gene: TRBJ2-2; v_gene: TRBV28; d_gene: TRBD2; abundance: NA; len: 14; CDR3aa: CASSRTSASGELFF; CDR3nt: TGTGCCAGCAGTCGGACTAGCGCTAGCGGGGAGCTGTTTTTT
j_gene: TRBJ1-6; v_gene: TRBV6-2/TRBV6-3; d_gene: NA; abundance: NA; len: 14; CDR3aa: CASSNLEASGPLHF; CDR3nt: TGTGCCAGCAGCAACTTGGAGGCCTCTGGTCCCCTCCACTTT
j_gene: TRBJ1-6; v_gene: TRBV6-1; d_gene: TRBD1; abundance: NA; len: 14; CDR3aa: CASIGHRGNSPLHF; CDR3nt: TGTGCCAGCATAGGTCACAGGGGTAATTCACCCCTCCACTTT
j_gene: TRBJ2-7; v_gene: TRBV27; d_gene: NA; abundance: many; len: 15; CDR3aa: CASSLTGAPTYEQYF; CDR3nt: TGTGCCAGCAGCCTAACCGGGGCACCGACCTACGAGCAGTACTTC
j_gene: TRBJ1-6; v_gene: TRBV19; d_gene: NA; abundance: few; len: 15; CDR3aa: CASSVYRDGNSPLHF; CDR3nt: TGTGCCAGTAGTGTCTACAGGGATGGAAATTCACCCCTCCACTTT
j_gene: TRBJ2-3; v_gene: TRBV6-1; d_gene: NA; abundance: NA; len: 15; CDR3aa: CASSGEGRNTDTQYF; CDR3nt: TGTGCCAGCAGTGGCGAAGGGCGTAACACAGATACGCAGTATTTT
j_gene: TRBJ2-3; v_gene: TRBV24-1; d_gene: TRBD1; abundance: many; len: 15; CDR3aa: CATSEQGQPKDTQYF; CDR3nt: TGTGCCACCAGTGAACAGGGACAGCCCAAGGATACGCAGTATTTT
j_gene: TRBJ2-1; v_gene: TRBV6-2/TRBV6-3; d_gene: NA; abundance: many; len: 15; CDR3aa: CASRTPGGPYNEQFF; CDR3nt: TGTGCCAGCAGGACGCCGGGGGGCCCGTACAATGAGCAGTTCTTC
j_gene: TRBJ1-2; v_gene: TRBV5-1; d_gene: NA; abundance: NA; len: 15; CDR3aa: CASRRDIIRWDGYTF; CDR3nt: TGCGCCAGCAGGCGGGATATCATACGATGGGATGGCTACACCTTC
j_gene: TRBJ1-2; v_gene: TRBV7-2; d_gene: TRBD1; abundance: NA; len: 15; CDR3aa: CASSSWTGVRYGYTF; CDR3nt: TGTGCCAGCAGCTCCTGGACAGGGGTTAGGTATGGCTACACCTTC
j_gene: TRBJ2-3; v_gene: TRBV10-3; d_gene: TRBD2; abundance: many; len: 17; CDR3aa: CATKSGTSGSPTDTQYF; CDR3nt: TGTGCCACGAAATCCGGGACTAGCGGGAGCCCCACAGATACGCAGTATTTT
j_gene: TRBJ1-5; v_gene: TRBV12-3/TRBV12-4; d_gene: NA; abundance: many; len: 14; CDR3aa: CASGALGGNQPQHF; CDR3nt: TGTGCCAGCGGGGCCTTAGGAGGCAATCAGCCCCAGCATTTT
j_gene: TRBJ2-1; v_gene: TRBV29-1; d_gene: TRBD2; abundance: many; len: 16; CDR3aa: CSVGGLAGFSYNEQFF; CDR3nt: TGCAGCGTTGGGGGACTAGCGGGATTCTCCTACAATGAGCAGTTCTTC
j_gene: TRBJ2-7; v_gene: TRBV6-2/TRBV6-3; d_gene: TRBD1; abundance: many; len: 15; CDR3aa: CASSYDRGKAYEQYF; CDR3nt: TGTGCCAGCAGTTACGACAGGGGGAAAGCCTACGAGCAGTACTTC
j_gene: TRBJ2-2; v_gene: TRBV27; d_gene: NA; abundance: many; len: 14; CDR3aa: CASSLLGGTGELFF; CDR3nt: TGTGCCAGCAGTTTATTGGGGGGCACCGGGGAGCTGTTTTTT
j_gene: TRBJ2-7; v_gene: TRBV28; d_gene: NA; abundance: many; len: 18; CDR3aa: CASSFVVTGTSNSYEQYF; CDR3nt: TGTGCCAGCAGTTTTGTTGTAACTGGGACTTCAAACTCCTACGAGCAGTACTTC
j_gene: TRBJ1-2; v_gene: TRBV5-8; d_gene: NA; abundance: many; len: 14; CDR3aa: CASSRPLINYGYTF; CDR3nt: TGTGCCAGCAGCAGACCGCTGATTAACTATGGCTACACCTTC
j_gene: TRBJ1-4; v_gene: TRBV27; d_gene: NA; abundance: NA; len: 16; CDR3aa: CASSPRLSDANEKLFF; CDR3nt: TGTGCCAGCAGTCCCCGTCTCAGCGATGCCAATGAAAAACTGTTTTTT
j_gene: TRBJ1-4; v_gene: TRBV4-1; d_gene: NA; abundance: few; len: 14; CDR3aa: CASSPRPGGEKLFF; CDR3nt: TGCGCCAGCAGTCCCCGACCCGGAGGCGAAAAACTGTTTTTT
j_gene: TRBJ1-5; v_gene: TRBV18; d_gene: NA; abundance: few; len: 14; CDR3aa: CASSPFLADQPQHF; CDR3nt: TGTGCCAGCTCACCATTCTTAGCTGATCAGCCCCAGCATTTT
j_gene: TRBJ2-4; v_gene: TRBV20-1; d_gene: TRBD1; abundance: few; len: 17; CDR3aa: CSASMTGRLIAKNIQYF; CDR3nt: TGCAGTGCTAGCATGACAGGGCGACTAATAGCCAAAAACATTCAGTACTTC
j_gene: TRBJ2-7; v_gene: TRBV19; d_gene: NA; abundance: few; len: 14; CDR3aa: CASSRGGGSGEQYF; CDR3nt: TGTGCCAGTAGTAGGGGCGGTGGTTCAGGGGAGCAGTACTTC
j_gene: TRBJ2-5; v_gene: TRBV6-1; d_gene: NA; abundance: few; len: 12; CDR3aa: CASSPVKETQYF; CDR3nt: TGTGCCAGCAGTCCAGTTAAGGAGACCCAGTACTTC
j_gene: TRBJ2-1; v_gene: TRBV7-9; d_gene: TRBD2; abundance: NA; len: 15; CDR3aa: CASSNSGGASLEQFF; CDR3nt: TGTGCCAGCAGCAATAGCGGGGGGGCATCTTTGGAGCAGTTCTTC
j_gene: TRBJ2-3; v_gene: TRBV7-2; d_gene: TRBD2; abundance: many; len: 16; CDR3aa: CASSFLAGGATDTQYF; CDR3nt: TGTGCCAGCAGCTTCCTAGCGGGGGGAGCCACAGATACGCAGTATTTT
j_gene: TRBJ2-1; v_gene: TRBV2; d_gene: TRBD1; abundance: many; len: 19; CDR3aa: CASSLRGRKVRQSYNEQFF; CDR3nt: TGTGCCAGCAGTCTGAGGGGGCGTAAGGTTCGGCAGTCCTACAATGAGCAGTTCTTC
j_gene: TRBJ2-5; v_gene: TRBV28; d_gene: NA; abundance: many; len: 13; CDR3aa: CASSLGFGETQYF; CDR3nt: TGTGCCAGCAGCTTGGGGTTTGGGGAGACCCAGTACTTC
j_gene: TRBJ2-7; v_gene: TRBV11-2; d_gene: TRBD2; abundance: many; len: 15; CDR3aa: CASSPLGAGGSEQYF; CDR3nt: TGTGCCAGCAGCCCCCTTGGAGCGGGAGGCTCCGAGCAGTACTTC
j_gene: TRBJ2-3; v_gene: TRBV2; d_gene: NA; abundance: NA; len: 16; CDR3aa: CASSELGGLGTDTQYF; CDR3nt: TGTGCCAGCAGTGAACTTGGGGGGCTTGGCACAGATACGCAGTATTTT
j_gene: TRBJ2-3; v_gene: TRBV2; d_gene: NA; abundance: many; len: 13; CDR3aa: CASEPQRTDTQYF; CDR3nt: TGTGCCAGCGAACCCCAGCGGACAGATACGCAGTATTTT
j_gene: TRBJ1-5; v_gene: TRBV6-1; d_gene: TRBD1; abundance: NA; len: 13; CDR3aa: CASSLQGAQPQHF; CDR3nt: TGTGCCAGCAGCCTGCAGGGGGCACAGCCCCAGCATTTT
j_gene: TRBJ2-1; v_gene: TRBV12-3/TRBV12-4; d_gene: NA; abundance: many; len: 15; CDR3aa: CASSWRGPPPHEQFF; CDR3nt: TGTGCCAGCAGTTGGAGGGGCCCCCCACCCCATGAGCAGTTCTTC
j_gene: TRBJ1-5; v_gene: TRBV5-6; d_gene: NA; abundance: NA; len: 16; CDR3aa: CASSRGEISSNQPQHF; CDR3nt: TGTGCCAGCAGCCGGGGGGAAATTTCTAGCAATCAGCCCCAGCATTTT
j_gene: TRBJ2-7; v_gene: TRBV20-1; d_gene: TRBD2; abundance: few; len: 14; CDR3aa: CSAFRLAAGGEQYF; CDR3nt: TGCAGTGCTTTCCGACTAGCCGCGGGAGGCGAGCAGTACTTC
j_gene: TRBJ1-5; v_gene: TRBV28; d_gene: TRBD1; abundance: many; len: 12; CDR3aa: CASSWGQGGTHF; CDR3nt: TGTGCCAGCAGTTGGGGACAGGGGGGAACGCATTTT
j_gene: TRBJ2-5; v_gene: TRBV28; d_gene: NA; abundance: few; len: 15; CDR3aa: CASSLGGSEGETQYF; CDR3nt: TGTGCCAGCAGTTTAGGGGGGTCAGAAGGGGAGACCCAGTACTTC
j_gene: TRBJ1-5; v_gene: TRBV27; d_gene: NA; abundance: few; len: 15; CDR3aa: CASSWAGGGSQPQHF; CDR3nt: TGTGCCAGCAGTTGGGCTGGGGGCGGGAGTCAGCCCCAGCATTTT
j_gene: TRBJ2-7; v_gene: TRBV6-1; d_gene: NA; abundance: NA; len: 14; CDR3aa: CASSARGSGTEQYF; CDR3nt: TGTGCCAGCAGTGCCCGCGGTTCCGGAACCGAGCAGTACTTC
j_gene: TRBJ2-2; v_gene: TRBV5-1; d_gene: NA; abundance: NA; len: 15; CDR3aa: CASIIGPPNTGELFF; CDR3nt: TGCGCCAGCATCATAGGGCCACCGAACACCGGGGAGCTGTTTTTT
j_gene: TRBJ1-2; v_gene: TRBV6-1; d_gene: NA; abundance: many; len: 13; CDR3aa: CASSRLSSAGYTF; CDR3nt: TGTGCCAGCAGCCGCCTTTCCTCGGCGGGCTACACCTTC
j_gene: TRBJ2-7; v_gene: TRBV19; d_gene: TRBD1; abundance: once; len: 16; CDR3aa: CASSIRSGTGAYEQYF; CDR3nt: TGTGCCAGTAGTATTCGTTCCGGGACAGGGGCCTACGAGCAGTACTTC
j_gene: TRBJ1-4; v_gene: TRBV5-1; d_gene: NA; abundance: NA; len: 14; CDR3aa: CASSLFGENEKLFF; CDR3nt: TGCGCCAGCAGCTTGTTTGGGGAAAATGAAAAACTGTTTTTT
j_gene: TRBJ2-3; v_gene: TRBV20-1; d_gene: NA; abundance: many; len: 12; CDR3aa: CSATRYTDTQYF; CDR3nt: TGCAGTGCTACCCGGTACACAGATACGCAGTATTTT
j_gene: TRBJ2-3; v_gene: TRBV2; d_gene: TRBD2; abundance: many; len: 17; CDR3aa: CASRGLAGGSGTDTQYF; CDR3nt: TGTGCCAGCAGGGGACTAGCGGGAGGATCTGGCACAGATACGCAGTATTTT
j_gene: TRBJ1-2; v_gene: TRBV27; d_gene: TRBD1; abundance: many; len: 13; CDR3aa: CASSLGRGQGYTF; CDR3nt: TGTGCCAGCAGTTTGGGCAGGGGGCAAGGCTACACCTTC
j_gene: TRBJ2-1; v_gene: TRBV11-2; d_gene: NA; abundance: many; len: 13; CDR3aa: CASSLEPYNEQFF; CDR3nt: TGTGCCAGCAGCTTAGAACCCTACAATGAGCAGTTCTTC
j_gene: TRBJ1-1; v_gene: TRBV6-2/TRBV6-3; d_gene: NA; abundance: many; len: 14; CDR3aa: CASSLGRLNTEAFF; CDR3nt: TGTGCCAGCAGTTTGGGCAGGTTGAACACTGAAGCTTTCTTT
j_gene: TRBJ1-2; v_gene: TRBV5-5; d_gene: NA; abundance: NA; len: 15; CDR3aa: CASSWKEAGLGGYTF; CDR3nt: TGTGCCAGCAGCTGGAAAGAGGCCGGGCTCGGTGGCTACACCTTC
j_gene: TRBJ1-4; v_gene: TRBV20-1; d_gene: NA; abundance: many; len: 12; CDR3aa: CSARGYNEKLFF; CDR3nt: TGCAGTGCCCGGGGATATAATGAAAAACTGTTTTTT
j_gene: TRBJ2-1; v_gene: TRBV6-1; d_gene: TRBD2; abundance: many; len: 14; CDR3aa: CASSYTGGEGEQFF; CDR3nt: TGTGCCAGCAGTTACACTGGCGGGGAGGGTGAGCAGTTCTTC
j_gene: TRBJ1-1; v_gene: TRBV5-1; d_gene: NA; abundance: many; len: 12; CDR3aa: CASSPGTTEAFF; CDR3nt: TGCGCCAGCAGCCCGGGGACCACTGAAGCTTTCTTT
j_gene: TRBJ1-1; v_gene: TRBV20-1; d_gene: NA; abundance: NA; len: 12; CDR3aa: CSAWGPETFAFF; CDR3nt: TGCAGTGCCTGGGGGCCCGAGACGTTTGCTTTCTTT
j_gene: TRBJ2-1; v_gene: TRBV20-1; d_gene: NA; abundance: many; len: 11; CDR3aa: CSARGLGEQFF; CDR3nt: TGCAGTGCTAGAGGCCTTGGAGAGCAGTTCTTC
j_gene: TRBJ1-6; v_gene: TRBV11-2; d_gene: TRBD1; abundance: many; len: 17; CDR3aa: CASSRLGAGQLNSPLHF; CDR3nt: TGTGCCAGCAGCCGTTTGGGGGCGGGACAGCTAAATTCACCCCTCCACTTT
j_gene: TRBJ1-6; v_gene: TRBV6-1; d_gene: NA; abundance: NA; len: 14; CDR3aa: CASSRTEYNSPLHF; CDR3nt: TGTGCCAGCAGTAGGACGGAATATAATTCACCCCTCCACTTT
j_gene: TRBJ2-1; v_gene: TRBV20-1; d_gene: TRBD2; abundance: many; len: 17; CDR3aa: CSARVGLAGGSHNEQFF; CDR3nt: TGCAGTGCTAGAGTAGGACTAGCGGGGGGGAGTCACAATGAGCAGTTCTTC
j_gene: TRBJ2-5; v_gene: TRBV7-2; d_gene: TRBD2; abundance: many; len: 14; CDR3aa: CASSSGGTQETQYF; CDR3nt: TGTGCCAGCAGTAGCGGGGGGACCCAAGAGACCCAGTACTTC
j_gene: TRBJ2-5; v_gene: TRBV28; d_gene: NA; abundance: many; len: 14; CDR3aa: CASSLSAGWETQYF; CDR3nt: TGTGCCAGCAGTTTATCGGCAGGCTGGGAGACCCAGTACTTC
j_gene: TRBJ2-7; v_gene: TRBV3-1; d_gene: NA; abundance: NA; len: 14; CDR3aa: CASSQADSAGEQYF; CDR3nt: TGTGCCAGCAGCCAGGCGGACTCGGCCGGGGAGCAGTACTTC